The TCR beta chain described here comes from a study of CD8 T cell repertoires and HIV-1 epitope variants. Study at large: Each of Twenty-five Gag and Nef epitope peptides stimulated a separate culture. Controls included no peptide, Ebola AY9 epitope, and a CMV, EBV, flu pool. Tested: three Gag epitope families, Nef HW9 and YT9.

Here immunoSEQ multiplex PCR was the method, and the copy in TCRdb shows in-frame clones only, minus some. The data show several thousand clones, with 55% to 65% seen just once and roughly 39% held by the top ten. The CDR3 is 15 amino acids. The germline CDR1 and CDR2 sequences are LGHNA and YNFKEQ. The V and J ends lost 3 bases and 8 bases, in that order; junction bases with no gene match: 9. About this clone itself: Its antigen is currently unknown.

The chain has TRBV4-2 and TRBJ2-4, with TRBD1 identical over 8 bases. The specimen sequenced was cultured CD8+ T cells derived from PBMCs. This receptor was identified in a male donor with HIV. CDR3 amino acids: CASSQDTGGSDIQYF. The CDR3 DNA reads as TGTGCCAGCAGCCAGGATACAGGGGGTAGTGACATTCAGTACTTC.